What follows are 19 T cell receptor beta chains derived from one specimen sequenced in a study of read filtering for tumor transcriptome and immune sequencing. This library used roughly 370 ng RNA and molecular barcoded adaptors spanning alpha/delta and beta/gamma chains. TCRdb reanalysed the reads using MiXCR and keeps one entry per CDR3 protein. The data hold around 130,000 distinct CDR3 sequences, with 13% observed a single time. Input material: a population of CD138-negative cells sorted from bone marrow. Source of these receptors: a donor aged 40 or older with multiple myeloma.

This clonotype was counted between two and nine times. This sequence may be a read error, since a much larger clone differs from it by one base. The gene calls are TRBV11-1 and TRBJ1-1; D gene unclear. Looked up from germline, CDR1 is SGHAT and CDR2 is FQDESV (reference sequence). CDR3 size: 15 residues. The V end lost 1 base, the J end lost 4 bases, and 13 bases lay between the germline ends. The chain's CDR3 is CASSLVRLGGTEAFF. CDR3 sequence (DNA): TGTGCCAGCAGCTTAGTCCGGCTGGGCGGCACTGAAGCTTTCTTT.

Many counts were recorded for this clonotype. V is TRBV29-1 and J is TRBJ1-1, with 10 bases that match TRBD1. V lost 7 bases, J lost 6 bases, and 5 bases stayed unmatched. Looked up from germline, CDR1 is SQVTM and CDR2 is ANQGSEA. This CDR3 is 12 amino acids long. The CDR3 bases are TGCAGCGCCGGGACAGGGGTTTCTGAAGCTTTCTTT. It yields the protein CSAGTGVSEAFF.

This clonotype has at least ten counts. The chain combines TRBV29-1 with TRBJ2-3, with D unclear. The V and J ends lost 4 bases and 0 bases respectively, with 5 bases between them. Germline V lookup: CDR1 SQVTM, CDR2 ANQGSEA. The CDR3 spans 12 residues. The CDR3 nucleotides are TGCAGCGTTGTTCAGAGCACAGATACGCAGTATTTT. Translated: CSVVQSTDTQYF.

This clonotype has a count of ten or more. The chain employs TRBV10-3 and TRBJ1-4; D gene uncertain. V lost 6 bases and J 6 bases, leaving 11 bases between the germline ends. Germline CDR1 is ENHRY and CDR2 is SYGVKD. CDR3 length: 13 amino acids. The CDR3 DNA is TGTGCCATCAGCGAGGTTCCCTATGAAAAACTGTTTTTT. Translation gives CAISEVPYEKLFF.

This clonotype has ten or more counts. The chain has TRBV19 and TRBJ2-1; unclear D gene. Germline V gene sequence: CDR1 LNHDA, CDR2 SQIVND (reference sequence). Trimming took off 3 bases at V and 4 bases at J, with 7 bases between the two ends. This CDR3 region has 13 residues. The CDR3 DNA reads as TGTGCCAGTAGTATGGGGTCATACAATGAGCAGTTCTTC. This encodes CASSMGSYNEQFF.

This clonotype was observed at least ten times. CDR3 sequence reads: CASSAGTSGGFYNEQFF. The CDR3 region has the DNA TGTGCCAGCAGCGCCGGGACTAGCGGGGGGTTTTACAATGAGCAGTTCTTC. The V and J genes are TRBV14 and TRBJ2-1; 15 bases agree with TRBD2. The V segment lost 5 bases and the J segment 4 bases; nucleotides outside the gene matches: 6. The CDR3 length is 17 residues. Per the germline V gene, CDR1 is SGHDN and CDR2 is FVKESK. Combining the CDR3 with reference TRBV14 and TRBJ2-1 gives the whole variable domain EAGVTQFPSHSVIEKGQTVTLRCDPISGHDNLYWYRRVMGKEIKFLLHFVKESKQDESGMPNNRFLAERTGGTYSTLKVQPAELEDSGVYFCASSAGTSGGFYNEQFFGPGTRLTVL.

On this clonotype: This may be a read error, as it is one base from a much larger clone. The chain employs TRBV29-1 and TRBJ2-1, with 9 bases identical to TRBD1. The germline V gene encodes CDR1 SQVTM and CDR2 ANQGSEA. The CDR3 spans 12 residues. The CDR3 reads CSVAQGANGQFF. The DNA for the CDR3 is TGCAGCGTTGCACAGGGGGCGAATGGGCAGTTCTTC.

This clonotype has at least ten counts. The chain is built from TRBV27 and TRBJ2-5, with TRBD2 as a possible D gene (6 bases). Trimming pared 5 bases from V and 0 bases from J, leaving 10 bases between. CDR1 and CDR2 from the germline V gene are MNHEY and SMNVEV (reference sequence). The CDR3 has 14 amino acids. The DNA of the CDR3 is TGTGCCAGCAGTCGATTAGCGGACCAAGAGACCCAGTACTTC. Its protein is CASSRLADQETQYF.

There are many counts of this clonotype. V usage is TRBV6-1 and J usage is TRBJ2-1, with 7 bases identical to TRBD1. Germline CDR1 reads MNHNS; CDR2 reads SASEGT. CDR3 length equals 13 residues. V lost 8 bases to trimming and J lost 0 bases; unmatched junction nucleotides: 1. The CDR3 DNA reads as TGTGCCAGCCGGGACAGCTCCTACAATGAGCAGTTCTTC. It yields the protein CASRDSSYNEQFF.

This clonotype was observed at least ten times. The chain is built from TRBV7-2 and TRBJ2-7, with a possible D match to TRBD2 (7 bases). Germline lookup yields CDR1 SGHTA and CDR2 FQGNSA. V lost 4 bases, J lost 0 bases, and 16 bases lay in between. This CDR3 is built from 16 residues. The CDR3 bases are TGTGCCAGCAGCTCTAGAGGGGGGGCAAGCTCCTACGAGCAGTACTTC. Residues: CASSSRGGASSYEQYF.

Comments on this clonotype: This sequence may be a read error, since a much larger clone differs from it by one base. The chain couples TRBV7-8 to TRBJ2-5, with a weak D call TRBD2 (5 bases). There are 14 residues in the CDR3. Germline CDR1 is SGHVS and CDR2 is FQNEAQ. CDR3 loop: CASSLREGSETPYF. The CDR3 nucleotides are TGTGCCAGCAGCTTAAGAGAGGGAAGTGAGACCCCGTACTTC.

This clonotype has ten or more counts. The chain has TRBV29-1 and TRBJ2-1; D gene ambiguous. This CDR3 has 11 amino acids. Looked up from germline, CDR1 is SQVTM and CDR2 is ANQGSEA. V was shortened by 2 bases and J by 8 bases, with 7 bases between the two germline ends. The CDR3 DNA follows: TGCAGCGTTGAAAAGCACGATGAGCAGTTCTTC. Protein sequence: CSVEKHDEQFF.

As for this clonotype: This could be a read error, since a much larger clone is one nucleotide away. The chain links TRBV5-1 to TRBJ2-1; weak D call: TRBD2 (6 bases). The CDR3 length is 16 residues. Germline loops: CDR1 SGHRS, CDR2 YFSETQ. V was shortened by 4 bases and J by 0 bases, with 14 bases between the two germline ends. The CDR3 sequence: CASSASGSSSYNEQFF. The CDR3, as DNA: TGCGCCAGCAGCGCGAGCGGGTCAAGCTCCTACAATGAGCAGTTCTTC.

Concerning this clonotype: One base separates it from a far larger clone, so it is likely a read error. The CDR3 DNA follows: TGCGCCAGCAGCCAAGATAAGGCGTCCGGAGACGATGAGCAGTTCTTC. It yields the protein CASSQDKASGDDEQFF. The rearrangement uses TRBV4-1 and TRBJ2-1; D unclear. V lost 0 bases and J lost 8, with 17 bases in between. CDR1 is MGHRA, CDR2 YSYEKL, per germline. The CDR3 contains 16 residues.

This clonotype was counted ten times or more. The chain joins TRBV4-3 to TRBJ2-1; the D is unclear. Germline values: CDR1 LGHNA, CDR2 YSLEER. Trimming left V 1 base short and J 5 bases short, with 3 bases between. This CDR3 has 12 amino acids. This CDR3 reads CASSQVNNEQFF. The CDR3 nucleotides are TGCGCCAGCAGCCAAGTAAACAATGAGCAGTTCTTC.

This clonotype was seen repeatedly, ten times or more. This chain connects TRBV20-1 to TRBJ2-3; D remains ambiguous. The CDR3 loop spans 15 amino acids. Per the germline V gene, CDR1 is DFQATT and CDR2 is SNEGSKA (reference sequence). Trimming stripped 1 base from V and 5 bases from J, with 16 bases between. The CDR3 DNA is TGCAGTGCTAGAGTGAAGGGCTCCGGTTTAGATACGCAGTATTTT. It codes for CSARVKGSGLDTQYF.

Comment on this clonotype: A far larger clone is off by one base, so a read error is likely. This chain connects TRBV6-2 or TRBV6-3 to TRBJ2-1; 13 bases agree with TRBD2. This CDR3 spans 17 amino acids. Germline assignment: CDR1 MNHEY and CDR2 SVGEGT. CDR3 protein: CASTWLGTSGVKREQSF. CDR3 nucleotides: TGTGCCAGCACCTGGCTGGGGACTAGCGGGGTCAAGAGGGAGCAGTCCTTC.

This clonotype was seen many times. This chain uses TRBV4-1 with TRBJ1-1; tentatively, D is TRBD1 (6 bases). The CDR3 length is 14 residues. V was pared by 6 bases and J by 3 bases, with 14 bases between. The germline V gene encodes CDR1 MGHRA and CDR2 YSYEKL. CDR3 DNA: TGCGCCAGCAGTGGGTTACAGGGAGACACTGAAGCTTTCTTT. Amino acid sequence: CASSGLQGDTEAFF.

This clonotype was seen many times. The rearrangement links TRBV12-3 or TRBV12-4 to TRBJ2-1, with unresolved D. V was trimmed by 4 bases and J by 4 bases, leaving 8 bases between them. This CDR3 region has 13 residues. The CDR3 loop reads CASSSVQYNEQFF. Here the CDR3 DNA reads TGTGCCAGCAGTTCGGTACAGTACAATGAGCAGTTCTTC.